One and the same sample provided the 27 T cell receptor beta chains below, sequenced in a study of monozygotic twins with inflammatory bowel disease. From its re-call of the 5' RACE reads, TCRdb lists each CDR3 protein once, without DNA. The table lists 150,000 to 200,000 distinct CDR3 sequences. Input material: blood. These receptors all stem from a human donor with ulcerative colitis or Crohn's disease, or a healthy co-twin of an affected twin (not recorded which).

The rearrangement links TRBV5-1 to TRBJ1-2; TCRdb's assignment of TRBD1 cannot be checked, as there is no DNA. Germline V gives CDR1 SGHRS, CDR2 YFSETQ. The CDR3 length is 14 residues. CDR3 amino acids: CASSLASGATFRTF.

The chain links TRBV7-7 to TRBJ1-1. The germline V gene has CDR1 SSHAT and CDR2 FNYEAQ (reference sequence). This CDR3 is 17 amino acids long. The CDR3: CASSPQQGPVGVTEAFF.

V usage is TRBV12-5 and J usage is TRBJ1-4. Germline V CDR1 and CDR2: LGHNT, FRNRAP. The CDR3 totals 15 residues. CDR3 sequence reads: CASGLFLGTNEKLFF.

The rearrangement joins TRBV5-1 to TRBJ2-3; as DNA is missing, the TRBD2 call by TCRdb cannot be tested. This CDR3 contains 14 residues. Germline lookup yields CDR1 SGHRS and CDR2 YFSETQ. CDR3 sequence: CASSLASDSDTQYF. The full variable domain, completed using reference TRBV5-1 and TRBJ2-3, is KAGVTQTPRYLIKTRGQQVTLSCSPISGHRSVSWYQQTPGQGLQFLFEYFSETQRNKGNFPGRFSGRQFSNSRSEMNVSTLELGDSALYLCASSLASDSDTQYFGPGTRLTVL.

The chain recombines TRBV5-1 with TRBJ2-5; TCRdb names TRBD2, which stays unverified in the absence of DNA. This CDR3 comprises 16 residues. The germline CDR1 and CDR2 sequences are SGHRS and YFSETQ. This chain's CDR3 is CASSLVPAGGQETQYF.

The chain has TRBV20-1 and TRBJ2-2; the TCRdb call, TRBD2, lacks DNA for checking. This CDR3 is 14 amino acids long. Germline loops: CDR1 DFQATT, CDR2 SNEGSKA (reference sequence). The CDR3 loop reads CSAKSGRAGGELFF.

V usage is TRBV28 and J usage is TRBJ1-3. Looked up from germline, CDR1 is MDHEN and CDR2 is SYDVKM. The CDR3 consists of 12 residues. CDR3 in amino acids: CASSKGEYTIYF. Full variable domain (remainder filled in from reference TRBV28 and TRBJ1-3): DVKVTQSSRYLVKRTGEKVFLECVQDMDHENMFWYRQDPGLGLRLIYFSYDVKMKEKGDIPEGYSVSREKKERFSLILESASTNQTSMYLCASSKGEYTIYFGEGSWLTVV.

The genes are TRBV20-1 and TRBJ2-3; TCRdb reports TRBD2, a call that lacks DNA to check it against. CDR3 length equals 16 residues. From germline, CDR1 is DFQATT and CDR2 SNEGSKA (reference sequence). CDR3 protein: CSARGSGLAYTDTQYF.

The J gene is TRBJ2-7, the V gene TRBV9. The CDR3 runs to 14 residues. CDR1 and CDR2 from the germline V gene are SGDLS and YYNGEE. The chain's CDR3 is CASSRRGSGYEQYF.

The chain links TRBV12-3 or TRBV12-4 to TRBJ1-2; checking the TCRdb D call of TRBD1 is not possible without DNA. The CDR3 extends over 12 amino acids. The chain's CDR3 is CASRQAGTGYTF.

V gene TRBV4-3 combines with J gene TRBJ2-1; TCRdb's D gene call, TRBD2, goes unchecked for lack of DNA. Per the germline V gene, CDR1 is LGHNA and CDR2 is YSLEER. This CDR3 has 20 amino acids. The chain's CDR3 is CASSYSLMTSGRAAYNEQFF.

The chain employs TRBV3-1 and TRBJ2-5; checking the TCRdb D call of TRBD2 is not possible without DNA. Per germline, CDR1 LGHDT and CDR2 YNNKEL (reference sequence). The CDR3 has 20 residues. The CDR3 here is CASSRYRGLAGGTPSETQYF.

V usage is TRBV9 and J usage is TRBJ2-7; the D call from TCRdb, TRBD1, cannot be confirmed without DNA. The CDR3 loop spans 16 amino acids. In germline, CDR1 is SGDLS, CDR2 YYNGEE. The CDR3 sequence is CASSGGPSGTVYEQYF.

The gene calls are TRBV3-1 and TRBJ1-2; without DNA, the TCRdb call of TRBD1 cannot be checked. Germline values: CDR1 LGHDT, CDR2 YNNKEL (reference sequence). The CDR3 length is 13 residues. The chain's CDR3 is CASSKGQGGGYTF.

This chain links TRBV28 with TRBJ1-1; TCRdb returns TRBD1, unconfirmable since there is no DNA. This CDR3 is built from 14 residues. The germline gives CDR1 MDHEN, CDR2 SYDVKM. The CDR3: CASNLVQGNTEAFF.

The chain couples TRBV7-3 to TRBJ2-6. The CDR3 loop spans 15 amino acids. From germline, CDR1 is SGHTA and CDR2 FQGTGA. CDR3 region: CASSEDRTGANVLTF.

CDR3 region: CSAFSSGTDTQYF. The V call is TRBV20-1, the J call TRBJ2-3. CDR1 is DFQATT, CDR2 SNEGSKA, per germline (reference sequence). The CDR3 consists of 13 residues.

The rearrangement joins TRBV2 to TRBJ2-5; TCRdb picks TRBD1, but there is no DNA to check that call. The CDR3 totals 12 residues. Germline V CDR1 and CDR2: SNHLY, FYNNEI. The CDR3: CASSEDRTPISF.

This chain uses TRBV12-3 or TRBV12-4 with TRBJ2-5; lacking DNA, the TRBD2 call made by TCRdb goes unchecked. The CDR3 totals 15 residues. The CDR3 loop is CASSKSDSSEETQYF.

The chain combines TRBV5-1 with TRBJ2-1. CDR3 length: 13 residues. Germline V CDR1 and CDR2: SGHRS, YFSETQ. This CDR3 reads CASSPYDYNEQFF.

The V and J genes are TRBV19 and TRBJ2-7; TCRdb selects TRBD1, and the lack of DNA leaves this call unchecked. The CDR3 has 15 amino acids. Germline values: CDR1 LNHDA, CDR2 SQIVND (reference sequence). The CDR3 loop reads CASSRGDIRSSEQYF. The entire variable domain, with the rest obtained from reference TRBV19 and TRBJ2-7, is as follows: DGGITQSPKYLFRKEGQNVTLSCEQNLNHDAMYWYRQDPGQGLRLIYYSQIVNDFQKGDIAEGYSVSREKKESFPLTVTSAQKNPTAFYLCASSRGDIRSSEQYFGPGTRLTVT.

The CDR3 loop reads CAISESWGPRVQHF. This chain joins TRBV10-3 and TRBJ1-5. Per the germline V gene, CDR1 is ENHRY and CDR2 is SYGVKD. CDR3 length: 14 amino acids.

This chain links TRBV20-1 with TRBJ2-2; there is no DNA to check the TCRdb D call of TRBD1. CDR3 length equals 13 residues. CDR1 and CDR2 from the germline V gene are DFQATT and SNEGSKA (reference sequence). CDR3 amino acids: CSARTGEAGELFF.

CDR3 amino acids: CASSLGQLGEQYF. The gene calls are TRBV6-5 and TRBJ2-7; the D call from TCRdb, TRBD1, cannot be confirmed without DNA. The CDR3 extends over 13 amino acids. Germline V gene lookup returns CDR1 MNHEY and CDR2 SVGAGI.

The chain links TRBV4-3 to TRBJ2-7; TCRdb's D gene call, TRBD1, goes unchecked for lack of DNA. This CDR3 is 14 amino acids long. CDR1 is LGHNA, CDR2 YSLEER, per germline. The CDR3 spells CASSQVEGAGEQYF.

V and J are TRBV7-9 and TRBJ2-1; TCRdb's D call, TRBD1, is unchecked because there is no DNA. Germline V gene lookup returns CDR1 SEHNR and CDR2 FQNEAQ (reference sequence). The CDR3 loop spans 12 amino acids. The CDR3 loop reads CASSWTGFGQFF.

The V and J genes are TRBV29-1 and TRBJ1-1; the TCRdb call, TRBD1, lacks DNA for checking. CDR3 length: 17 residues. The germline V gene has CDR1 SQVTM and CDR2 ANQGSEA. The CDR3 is CSVAGTGGNTMNTEAFF.